A selection of T cell receptor beta chains follows, all from one sample in a study of T cells after yellow fever vaccination. TCRdb re-analysed the 5' RACE reads in MiXCR, keeping a single row per CDR3 protein. The data show about 260,000 distinct CDR3 sequences, about 5% seen once. Here the sequenced sample was CD4+ T cells sorted from PBMCs, taken on the day of the yellow fever booster vaccination. The receptor source for this set is a man younger than 35 who received the YFV17D yellow fever vaccine. CDR3s leave out the opening cysteine and the closing phenylalanine or tryptophan.

j_gene,v_gene,CDR3aa
TRBJ1-3,TRBV9,ASSRTGGSGNTIY
TRBJ1-2,TRBV6-2/TRBV6-3,ASGSPGPRRPGYT
TRBJ2-5,TRBV5-1,ASSASGQVGETQY
TRBJ1-1,TRBV3-1,ASSHPGVRNTEAF
TRBJ2-3,TRBV5-1,ASSLAPRSTDTQY
TRBJ2-1,TRBV7-2,ASSQLGEQF
TRBJ1-2,TRBV24-1,ATRPPGYGYT
TRBJ1-2,TRBV2,ASRKGDRYT
TRBJ2-1,TRBV18,ASSPFVSRGTVGNEQF
TRBJ2-1,TRBV14,ASSQGHGEQF
TRBJ2-7,TRBV7-8,ASSLPARGPYEQY
TRBJ1-6,TRBV4-2,ASSAEEARLNSPLH
TRBJ2-2,TRBV5-1,ASSLSGNTGELF
TRBJ2-5,TRBV5-4,ASRARTSGRQTQY
TRBJ1-2,TRBV5-1,ASSLAATEIGYT
TRBJ1-1,TRBV5-6,ASIGQDFLNTEAF
TRBJ1-2,TRBV5-1,ASSLNDPSNYGYT
TRBJ2-5,TRBV29-1,SVEAAGAGEETQY
TRBJ1-2,TRBV2,ASSEAGYT
TRBJ2-1,TRBV11-1,ASSLGGGNYNEQF
TRBJ1-2,TRBV7-2,ASSSPAGVYGYT
TRBJ2-3,TRBV12-3/TRBV12-4,ASSLNGGADTQY
TRBJ2-4,TRBV27,ASSKLAGGIIAKNIQY
TRBJ1-4,TRBV3-1,ASSPRPRDRELF
TRBJ2-5,TRBV7-2,ASESRARETQY
TRBJ2-1,TRBV5-1,ASSLGNVDSVSNEQF
TRBJ2-4,TRBV4-1,ASSQVGGELAKNIQY
TRBJ1-2,TRBV30,AWSVTSGYT
TRBJ2-3,TRBV7-2,ASSLGTFRGPRGDTQY
TRBJ1-5,TRBV6-5,ASSIRVRQPQH
TRBJ1-6,TRBV6-2/TRBV6-3,ASSYGSPLH
TRBJ2-5,TRBV29-1,SVGRRAGQETQY
TRBJ2-3,TRBV7-9,ASSLDRDTQY
TRBJ2-1,TRBV3-1,ASSPIGTLANNEQF
TRBJ1-6,TRBV18,ASSPYNSPLH
TRBJ1-1,TRBV18,ASSPAMNTEAF